This record concerns one T cell receptor (beta chain) sequence. It lacks a known antigen. One end of the junction is discordant with germline, which a read error may explain. These data come from a study of human T cells and chemical hapten exposure (dated by TCRdb to 2020 to 2023). Study-level background: For sensitization, 2% DPC in acetone was applied to a roughly 2 cm by roughly 2 cm area of upper inner arm skin. Patient blood was sampled pre-sensitization (week 0) and at 2, 6 and about 24 weeks after DPC sensitization. The libraries were sequenced as a pool, and the TCR yield per sample differed mostly because of small variations in library volumes within the pool. The mostly female patient cohort included alopecia areata with under or over 50% scalp involvement, alopecia totalis and alopecia universalis. Weekly therapeutic DPC doses were additionally applied to the scalp of patients throughout the approximately 23-week study period. Patch testing was done on the upper back using Finn chambers containing 0.01% DPC, and results were scored after 6 days according to International Contact Dermatitis Research Group standards. Peripheral blood TCR repertoire changes were tracked in vivo in alopecia patients during primary and secondary sensitization to the hapten diphenylcyclopropenone (DPC). Around 30 alopecia patients provided blood for TCR sequencing at one to four time points (pre-sensitization, 2, 6 and 24 weeks).

Study-wide findings and limitations: Alopecia, a presumed autoimmune disease, was present in all patients, so the immune response of the patients might differ from that of healthy individuals. DPC sensitization did not change how many TCRs were above 1 in 1000 frequency, and no evidence was found of alterations in global repertoire structure. Patch test score correlated positively with the number of PT1 expanded TCRs, reaching significance at thresholds 8, 16 and 32 but not at 4. Repeated subsampling changed both the strength of the expansion versus patch-test correlation and the threshold at which that correlation became significant. Significantly more large CDR3 similarity clusters were formed by expanded TCRs than by pre-sensitization or healthy control sets, consistent with antigen-driven responses.

In the germline V gene, CDR1 corresponds to SGHTA and CDR2 to FQGNSA. Measured from the cysteine to the phenylalanine, the CDR3 is 15 residues long. Only the CDR3 DNA stays, 45 bases, in frame from base 1. The time point label of this sample denotes: pre-sensitization, week 0. The treatment or condition label on this specimen signifies: therapeutic diphenylcyclopropenone sensitization with weekly scalp DPC. Blood at each patch-test visit was drawn before the patch test was applied. Eligible patients were aged 18 to 70, diagnosed with alopecia, deemed suitable for DPC therapy, and excluded if pregnant. Total RNA was extracted from unfractionated whole blood collected in Tempus Blood RNA tubes. Libraries were prepared through RACE. Sequenced on a NextSeq 500. During library preparation, unique molecular identifiers were attached to individual cDNA molecules so that TCRs could be counted quantitatively and reproducibly. From each blood RNA sample, both TCR alpha and TCR beta chains were sequenced. Concerning the study's data processing: A median of roughly 99,000 TCRs per sample was observed, with a range of about 20,000 to 750,000. V, J and CDR3 annotation of the TCR reads was performed with the Decombinator software suite. For PS versus PT1 abundance plots, all samples were subsampled to the same number of TCRs (28,000). Expanded TCRs were defined as absent before sensitization and observed at least eight times at the 2-week time point. TCRdb reworked the public reads: Q25 trimming with fastp, MiXCR clone assembly, productive beta chains retained. Each record represents a unique CDR3 protein, reported with the most common genes and DNA among its rows. TCRdb's processing, not the authors', yielded these V and J calls. The sample table holds 270,000 or so distinct CDR3 sequences, of which 7.5% to 8% were seen once. Together, the top ten hold 0.9% to 1.5% of the sample.

This material consisted of whole blood, taken in connection with sensitization to the hapten diphenylcyclopropenone (DPC). This TCR was recovered from a man aged 18 to 29 with alopecia areata. Some clones in this sample may be carry-over from other donors' samples. Recombination linked TRBV7-2 to TRBJ1-3; no D gene call is confident. The nucleotides are TGTGCCAGCAGCTTAGTTACCGACTCTGGAGACACCATATATTTT. Its product reads: CASSLVTDSGDTIYF.